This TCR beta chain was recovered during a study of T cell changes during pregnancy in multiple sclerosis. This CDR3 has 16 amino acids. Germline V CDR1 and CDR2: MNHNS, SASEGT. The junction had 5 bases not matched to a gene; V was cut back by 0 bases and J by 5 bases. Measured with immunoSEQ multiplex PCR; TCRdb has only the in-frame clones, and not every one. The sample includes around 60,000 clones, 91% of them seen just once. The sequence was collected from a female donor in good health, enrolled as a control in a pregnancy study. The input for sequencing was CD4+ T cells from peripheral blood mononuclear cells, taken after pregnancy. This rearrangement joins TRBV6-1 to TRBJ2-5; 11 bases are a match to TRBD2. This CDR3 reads CASSEAVAGGVETQYF. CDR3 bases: TGTGCCAGCAGTGAAGCTGTAGCGGGGGGGGTTGAGACCCAGTACTTC.